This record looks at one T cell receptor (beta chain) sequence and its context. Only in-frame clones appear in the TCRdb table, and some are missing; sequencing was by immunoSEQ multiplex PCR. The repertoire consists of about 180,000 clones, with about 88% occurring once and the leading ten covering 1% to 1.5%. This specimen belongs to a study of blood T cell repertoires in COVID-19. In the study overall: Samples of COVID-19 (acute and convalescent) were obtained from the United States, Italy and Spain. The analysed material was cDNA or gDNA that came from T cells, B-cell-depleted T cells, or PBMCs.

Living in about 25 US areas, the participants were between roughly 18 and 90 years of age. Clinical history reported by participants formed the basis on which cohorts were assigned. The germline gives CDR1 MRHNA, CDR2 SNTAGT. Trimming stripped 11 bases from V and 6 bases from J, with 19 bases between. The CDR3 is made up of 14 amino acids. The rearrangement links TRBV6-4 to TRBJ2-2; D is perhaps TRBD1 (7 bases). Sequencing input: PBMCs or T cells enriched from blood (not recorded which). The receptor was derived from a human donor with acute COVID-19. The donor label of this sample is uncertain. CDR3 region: CAPLPGGLAGELFF. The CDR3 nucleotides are TGTGCCCCCCTTCCAGGGGGGCTAGCCGGGGAGCTGTTTTTT.